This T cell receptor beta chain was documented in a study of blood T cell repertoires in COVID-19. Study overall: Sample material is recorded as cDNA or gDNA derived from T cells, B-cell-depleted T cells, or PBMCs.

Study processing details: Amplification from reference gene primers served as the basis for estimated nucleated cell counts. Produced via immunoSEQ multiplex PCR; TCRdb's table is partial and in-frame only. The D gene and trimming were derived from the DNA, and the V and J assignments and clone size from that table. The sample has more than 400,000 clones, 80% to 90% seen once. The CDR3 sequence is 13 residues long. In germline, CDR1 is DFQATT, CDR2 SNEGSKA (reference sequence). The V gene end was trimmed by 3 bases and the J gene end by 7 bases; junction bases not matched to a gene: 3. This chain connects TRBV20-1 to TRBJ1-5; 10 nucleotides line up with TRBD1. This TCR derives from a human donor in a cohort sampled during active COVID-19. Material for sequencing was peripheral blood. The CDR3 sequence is CSASVDRGQPQHF. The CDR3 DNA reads TGCAGTGCTAGTGTGGACAGGGGGCAGCCCCAGCATTTT.